In this sample, the clone carrying this TCR beta chain turned up a few times. The record originates from a study of cytomegalovirus exposure and HLA in healthy donors. The PCR had 60 Vbeta and 13 Jbeta primers. The assay was immunoSEQ multiplex PCR, and TCRdb's table has in-frame clones only and misses some. Among 19,000 or so clones listed, about 74% were seen once. V was cut by 4 bases and J by 8 bases, with 18 bases left in between. This CDR3 is 16 amino acids long. Germline lookup yields CDR1 MRHNA and CDR2 SNTAGT. Specimen: PBMCs. The sequence was obtained from a man aged 18 to 29 in good health and CMV-seronegative. The V gene is TRBV6-4, the J gene TRBJ1-6; maybe TRBD1 (5 bases). The chain's CDR3 is CASSGPGESWDSPLHF. The CDR3 region has the DNA TGTGCCAGCAGTGGACCGGGGGAGAGTTGGGATTCACCCCTCCACTTT.